This entry lists 2 T cell receptor beta chains sequenced from one sample in a study of cytomegalovirus exposure and HLA in healthy donors (dated by TCRdb to about 2017). The method was the immunoSEQ multiplex PCR assay. A mixture of 60 forward primers for TCR Vbeta segments and 13 reverse primers for TCR Jbeta segments was used in the multiplex PCR. TCRdb took over this immuneACCESS table, retaining in-frame rearrangements with V and J assigned. Such tables are incomplete; in checked studies, under half of the missing clones stem from an unresolved V gene, and the remainder is unexplained. Present in this sample are fewer than 150,000 clones, about 86% of which were seen just once. The ten largest clonotypes hold under 4.5% of the sample. Sequencing used PBMCs. The receptor set was obtained from a man aged 40-49 years in good health and CMV-seropositive.

This clone is a singleton in its sample. V gene TRBV11-2 combines with J gene TRBJ1-1; possible D gene TRBD1, 5 bases. Germline lookup yields CDR1 SGHAT and CDR2 FQNNGV. This CDR3 region has 16 residues. V lost 2 bases, J lost 1 base, and 14 bases lay in between. This chain's CDR3 is CASSLTPGLKNTEAFF. The CDR3 nucleotides read TGTGCCAGCAGCTTAACTCCGGGACTAAAGAACACTGAAGCTTTCTTT.

The CDR3 loop is CASSLGQEKLFF. DNA for the CDR3: TGTGCCAGCAGCTTAGGACAGGAAAAACTGTTTTTT. The chain employs TRBV7-9 and TRBJ1-4, with a possible D match to TRBD1 (5 bases). Germline V gene lookup returns CDR1 SEHNR and CDR2 FQNEAQ (reference sequence). This CDR3 is 12 amino acids long. V gave up 1 base and J gave up 8 bases, with 5 bases separating them.